This paragraph covers one T cell receptor (beta chain) sequence. A quantity of 0.5 to 1 ug RNA underwent reverse transcription using random hexamers. MiXCR, run by TCRdb on the immunoSEQ multiplex PCR reads, gives a single entry per CDR3 protein. The data show around 170,000 distinct CDR3 sequences, 94% seen once. CD8+ and CD4+ blood T cells underwent TCR beta sequencing. This sample is drawn from a study of CD8 T cells in Susac syndrome. Study overall: Susac syndrome patients were untreated, on corticosteroids with some adding intravenous immunoglobulin, or on intravenous immunoglobulin only.

The germline gives CDR1 DFQATT, CDR2 SNEGSKA (reference sequence). The junction had 7 bases not matched to a gene; V was cut back by 3 bases and J by 4 bases. The CDR3 sequence is 15 residues long. V gene TRBV20-1 combines with J gene TRBJ2-4; TRBD2 matches 9 bases. Material for sequencing was CD4+ T cells from PBMCs. The receptor was isolated from a human donor with Susac syndrome. Here the CDR3 DNA reads TGCAGTGCTAGCCGATCTAGCGGGGCAAAAAACATTCAGTACTTC. The encoded protein is CSASRSSGAKNIQYF.